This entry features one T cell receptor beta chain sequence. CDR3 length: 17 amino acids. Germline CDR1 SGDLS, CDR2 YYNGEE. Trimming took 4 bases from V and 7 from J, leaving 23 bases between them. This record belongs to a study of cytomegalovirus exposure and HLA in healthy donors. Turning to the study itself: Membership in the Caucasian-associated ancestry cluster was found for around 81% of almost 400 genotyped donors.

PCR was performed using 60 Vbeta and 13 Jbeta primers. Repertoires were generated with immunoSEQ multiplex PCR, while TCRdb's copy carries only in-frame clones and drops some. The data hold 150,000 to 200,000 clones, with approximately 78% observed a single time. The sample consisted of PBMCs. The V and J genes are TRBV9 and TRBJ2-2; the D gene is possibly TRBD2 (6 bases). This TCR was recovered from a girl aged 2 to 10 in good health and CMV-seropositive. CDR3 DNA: TGTGCCAGCAGCCCACCCGGGGGTCGAAACTTACACGGGGAGCTGTTTTTT. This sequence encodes CASSPPGGRNLHGELFF.